This T cell receptor (beta chain) is drawn from a study of blood T cell repertoires in COVID-19. The overall study: Acute and convalescent COVID-19 samples came from the United States, Italy and Spain. T cells, B-cell-depleted T cells, or PBMCs supplied cDNA or gDNA.

Source study methods: Amplification of reference gene primers was used by the study to estimate nucleated cell counts. TCRdb's table, derived via immunoSEQ multiplex PCR, lists solely in-frame clones and lacks some. D and trimming come from the DNA, and the V and J calls and clone size come from that table. This sample has more than 250,000 clones; over 75% occur once, and the top ten carry 1%. The receptor was isolated from a man between 45 and 60 years old with active or convalescent COVID-19. Sequenced: peripheral blood.

This chain's CDR3 is CASSVFGQDVNTIYF. In DNA, the CDR3 is TGTGCCAGTAGTGTATTCGGACAGGACGTCAACACCATATATTTT. The chain couples TRBV19 to TRBJ1-3; 7 bases agree with TRBD1. Trimming took 5 bases from V and 7 from J; bases not matched to a gene: 11. The CDR3 extends over 15 amino acids. Looked up from germline, CDR1 is LNHDA and CDR2 is SQIVND (reference sequence).